The TCR beta chain under discussion was sequenced for a study of cytomegalovirus exposure and HLA in healthy donors. From germline, CDR1 is SGHNT and CDR2 YYREEE (reference sequence). Trimming removed 3 bases from V and 0 bases from J, with 16 bases in between. This CDR3 spans 18 amino acids. Profiling relied on immunoSEQ multiplex PCR, and the TCRdb table lists in-frame clones only, not all of them. The sample lists around 93,000 clones; 85% were seen once. The source material was PBMCs. This TCR was recovered from a man younger than 30 in good health and CMV-seropositive. This chain links TRBV5-4 with TRBJ2-6; D is possibly TRBD2 (6 bases). The CDR3 bases are TGTGCCAGCAGCTCCCTGGGGGGTGGGGCCTCTGGGGCCAACGTCCTGACTTTC. Translating gives CASSSLGGGASGANVLTF.